The sequence of this T cell receptor (beta chain) was determined in a study of neurological immune-mediated disorders. This clonotype was recorded many times. Its antigen is unidentified. Noted time point: longitudinal time-point 3. A total of 2 million PBMCs stored at -80 degrees C provided the unsorted libraries. The cDNA was produced through 5'RACE with 10-nucleotide random UMIs. TCRdb redid the calling of the 5' RACE reads with MiXCR, one entry per CDR3 protein. The sample holds around 49,000 distinct CDR3 sequences; about 13% are singletons and the top ten take around 9%. Overall study results and limits: Expanded clones shared no identical CDR3 amino acid sequences across subjects, which suggested private TCR-beta repertoires in all groups.

Sequencing used PBMCs. The TCR sequence derives from a male donor with HTLV-1-associated myelopathy (HAM/TSP).

Written as DNA, the CDR3 is TGCAGTGCTACAACAGGGGAAAAGACAGATACGCAGTATTTT. Encoded protein: CSATTGEKTDTQYF. The V gene is TRBV20-1, the J gene TRBJ2-3, with 7 bases lining up with TRBD1. The CDR3 length is 14 residues. Unmatched junction bases numbered 7, after V lost 4 bases and J lost 3 bases. CDR1 and CDR2 (germline): DFQATT, SNEGSKA (reference sequence).